The 19 T cell receptor beta chains presented below share a single source sample, sequenced in a study of blood T cell repertoires in COVID-19. TCRdb's copy holds only in-frame clones and misses some; the assay was immunoSEQ multiplex PCR. The profile covers about 130,000 clones, with roughly 80% appearing a single time and approximately 9.2% taken by the ten largest. Sequenced sample: PBMCs or T cells enriched from blood (not recorded which). These receptors were obtained from a man aged 45-60 years who had recovered from COVID-19.

V and J are TRBV11-1 and TRBJ2-3; 7 bases match TRBD2. CDR1 SGHAT and CDR2 FQDESV come from the germline V gene (reference sequence). The trim removed 0 bases at V and 4 bases at J, leaving 7 bases unmatched. The CDR3 is 16 amino acids. CDR3 coding DNA: TGTGCCAGCAGCTTAGCTCGCGGGGGTTACTCAGATACGCAGTATTTT. It yields the protein CASSLARGGYSDTQYF.

V and J are TRBV28 and TRBJ2-3; 11 bases fit TRBD2. Germline trimming cut 8 bases from V and 3 bases from J; bases unmatched to any gene: 4. Germline V CDR1 and CDR2: MDHEN, SYDVKM. This CDR3 region has 14 residues. The CDR3 coding sequence is TGTGCCAGCGGGCGACTAGCGGGAACAGATACGCAGTATTTT. Translating it yields CASGRLAGTDTQYF.

The rearrangement links TRBV14 to TRBJ2-3; 15 bases map to TRBD2. The CDR3 runs to 22 residues. V shed 4 bases and J 4 bases; nucleotides not matched to a gene: 21. Germline CDR1 SGHDN, CDR2 FVKESK. The CDR3 nucleotides read TGTGCCAGCAGCCGGGGACAGTCCCCCCCGGGACTAGCGGGGGGTTCTTCAGATACGCAGTATTTT. It specifies CASSRGQSPPGLAGGSSDTQYF. The entire variable domain, with the rest obtained from reference TRBV14 and TRBJ2-3, is as follows: EAGVTQFPSHSVIEKGQTVTLRCDPISGHDNLYWYRRVMGKEIKFLLHFVKESKQDESGMPNNRFLAERTGGTYSTLKVQPAELEDSGVYFCASSRGQSPPGLAGGSSDTQYFGPGTRLTVL.

The gene calls are TRBV4-2 and TRBJ2-3, with 14 bases aligning to TRBD2. Germline V CDR1 and CDR2: LGHNA, YNFKEQ. The CDR3 contains 19 residues. J gave up 3 bases and V 4 bases, and 12 bases lay outside the gene matches. This CDR3 is CASSPSGLAGGLSTDTQYF. The CDR3 DNA is TGTGCCAGCAGCCCCTCCGGACTAGCGGGGGGCCTATCGACAGATACGCAGTATTTT.

The chain has TRBV2 and TRBJ1-2; no clear D gene. Germline assignment: CDR1 SNHLY and CDR2 FYNNEI. The CDR3 runs 14 residues. V shed 3 bases and J shed 2 bases, with 10 bases lying between them. The CDR3 coding sequence is TGTGCCAGCAGTGACCCGGGAGGGAACTATGGCTACACCTTC. Translation: CASSDPGGNYGYTF.

V usage is TRBV4-2 and J usage is TRBJ2-3; D is possibly TRBD1 (5 bases). Trimming removed 6 bases at V and 5 bases at J, with 6 bases between. The CDR3 is 11 amino acids. Germline V CDR1 and CDR2: LGHNA, YNFKEQ. DNA for the CDR3: TGTGCCAGCAGAGACAGAGATACGCAGTATTTT. Its protein is CASRDRDTQYF.

The chain links TRBV7-2 to TRBJ2-5; D may be TRBD1 (6 bases). The CDR3 sequence is 16 residues long. Germline values: CDR1 SGHTA, CDR2 FQGNSA. Between the trimmed V and J ends, which lost 2 bases and 2 bases, there was a span of 15 bases. The chain's CDR3 is CASSLNSPGQQETQYF. In DNA form, the CDR3 reads TGTGCCAGCAGCTTAAACTCCCCCGGACAGCAAGAGACCCAGTACTTC.

In this sample, this clone turned up many times. The chain carries TRBV19 and TRBJ2-2, with D possibly matching TRBD1 (7 bases). V was pared by 7 bases and J by 4 bases, with 10 bases between. Germline V CDR1 and CDR2: LNHDA, SQIVND (reference sequence). The CDR3 sequence is 13 residues long. The chain's CDR3 is CASTQGGTGELFF. The CDR3 coding sequence is TGTGCCAGTACCCAGGGGGGCACCGGGGAGCTGTTTTTT.

The rearrangement joins TRBV7-2 to TRBJ1-5, with D maybe TRBD1 (5 bases). CDR1 and CDR2 from the germline V gene are SGHTA and FQGNSA. Trimming left V 5 bases short and J 3 bases short, with 14 bases between. CDR3 length: 15 amino acids. The CDR3: CASSAGGRANQPQHF. The DNA of the CDR3 is TGTGCCAGCAGCGCGGGAGGCAGGGCCAATCAGCCCCAGCATTTT.

The rearrangement joins TRBV5-5 to TRBJ2-7; D is perhaps TRBD2 (6 bases). The CDR3 contains 15 residues. CDR1 is SGHKS and CDR2 is YYEKEE in the germline V gene (reference sequence). The V gene lost 1 base and the J gene lost 5 bases, with 16 bases spanning the gap. CDR3 bases: TGTGCCAGCAGCTTGTTTAGGGACTCCCGCGACGAGCAGTACTTC. Protein: CASSLFRDSRDEQYF.

CDR3 sequence (DNA): TGTGCCAGCAGTGACCTGCAGGGGGCGCAGAGAAGCTCTGGGGCCAACGTCCTGACTTTC. It encodes CASSDLQGAQRSSGANVLTF. This rearrangement joins TRBV6-1 to TRBJ2-6, with 8 bases identical to TRBD1. The ends lost 3 bases at V and 0 bases at J; junction bases unmatched: 13. The length of the CDR3 is 20 residues. Germline loops: CDR1 MNHNS, CDR2 SASEGT.

The chain is built from TRBV6-1 and TRBJ1-2; perhaps TRBD1 as D (5 bases). The CDR3 extends over 13 amino acids. From germline, CDR1 is MNHNS and CDR2 SASEGT. Trimming left V 3 bases short and J 7 bases short, with 12 bases between. DNA for the CDR3: TGTGCCAGCAGTGATCCCCCCGGGGGTGGCTACACCTTC. Residues: CASSDPPGGGYTF.

The V call is TRBV5-4, the J call TRBJ2-7, with D possibly being TRBD2 (7 bases). From germline, CDR1 is SGHNT and CDR2 YYREEE (reference sequence). With 4 bases removed from V and 12 bases from J, the gap between germline ends came to 20 bases. This CDR3 has 13 residues. CDR3 coding DNA: TGTGCCAGCAGCCCGGGTGGGGGGGCTTTCCCGTACTTC. Protein product: CASSPGGGAFPYF.

The chain has TRBV12-3 or TRBV12-4 and TRBJ2-7; D possibly corresponds to TRBD2 (5 bases). The CDR3 sequence is 12 residues long. Trimming removed 3 bases from V and 7 bases from J, with 10 bases in between. CDR3 region: CASSFSSGEQYF. The CDR3 DNA follows: TGTGCCAGCAGTTTCTCTTCGGGGGAGCAGTACTTC.

The gene calls are TRBV7-2 and TRBJ1-6; 8 positions match TRBD1. Germline CDR1 and CDR2: SGHTA and FQGNSA. The CDR3 sequence is 16 residues long. With 4 bases clipped from V and 3 bases from J, the junction kept 5 bases outside the gene matches. The CDR3 coding sequence is TGTGCCAGCAGCTCTCACGGACAGGGCTATAATTCACCCCTCCACTTT. Translation: CASSSHGQGYNSPLHF.

The chain has TRBV18 and TRBJ1-5; TRBD1 matches 10 bases. The germline gives CDR1 KGHSH, CDR2 LQKENI. This CDR3 has 15 residues. V gave up 3 bases and J gave up 5 bases; unmatched junction bases: 4. DNA of the CDR3: TGTGCCAGCTCACCCTACGGGACAGGGGATCAGCCCCAGCATTTT. Amino acids: CASSPYGTGDQPQHF.

This clone has a handful of counts. This chain links TRBV12-3 or TRBV12-4 with TRBJ2-7, with 7 positions matching TRBD1. V lost 4 bases and J lost 3; bases outside the gene matches: 3. The CDR3 runs to 13 residues. The chain's CDR3 is CASSSGQIYEQYF. The CDR3 bases are TGTGCCAGCAGTTCGGGACAGATCTACGAGCAGTACTTC.

The J gene is TRBJ2-2, the V gene TRBV7-9; 11 bases fit TRBD1. Germline lookup yields CDR1 SEHNR and CDR2 FQNEAQ (reference sequence). V lost 5 bases, J lost 1 base, and 6 bases stayed unmatched. There are 17 residues in the CDR3. DNA of the CDR3: TGTGCCAGCAGCCCGGACAGGGGGCTCCGGAACACCGGGGAGCTGTTTTTT. Protein: CASSPDRGLRNTGELFF.

This clone was detected once. The chain joins TRBV7-3 to TRBJ2-7; 9 bases align to TRBD1. V trimming: 4 bases; J trimming: 5 bases; junction bases outside the gene matches: 6. The CDR3 runs to 14 residues. CDR1 and CDR2 (germline): SGHTA, FQGTGA. This chain's CDR3 is CASSWGTGSNEQYF. Written as DNA, the CDR3 is TGTGCCAGCAGCTGGGGGACAGGGTCCAACGAGCAGTACTTC.